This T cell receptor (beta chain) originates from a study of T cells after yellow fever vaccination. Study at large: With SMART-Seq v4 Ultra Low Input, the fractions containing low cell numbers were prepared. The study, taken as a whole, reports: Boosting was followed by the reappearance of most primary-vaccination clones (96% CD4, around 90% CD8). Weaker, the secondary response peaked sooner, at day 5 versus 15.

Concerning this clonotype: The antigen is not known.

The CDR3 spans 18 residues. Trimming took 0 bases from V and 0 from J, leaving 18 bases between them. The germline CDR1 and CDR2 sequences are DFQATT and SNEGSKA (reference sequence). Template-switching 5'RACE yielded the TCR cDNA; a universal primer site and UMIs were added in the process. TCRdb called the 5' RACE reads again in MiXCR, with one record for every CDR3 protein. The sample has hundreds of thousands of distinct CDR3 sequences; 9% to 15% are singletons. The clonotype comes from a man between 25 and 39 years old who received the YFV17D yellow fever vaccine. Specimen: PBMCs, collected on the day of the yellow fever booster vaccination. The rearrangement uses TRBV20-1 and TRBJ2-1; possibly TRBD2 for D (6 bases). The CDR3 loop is CSARDPLGLTASYNEQFF. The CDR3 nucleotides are TGCAGTGCTAGAGATCCCCTGGGACTTACCGCCTCCTACAATGAGCAGTTCTTC.